This T cell receptor (beta chain) appears in the sequencing data of a study of blood T cell repertoires in COVID-19. Trimming removed 6 bases from V and 8 bases from J, with 19 bases in between. CDR3 length equals 15 residues. Per the germline V gene, CDR1 is SNHLY and CDR2 is FYNNEI. Here immunoSEQ multiplex PCR was the method, and the copy in TCRdb shows in-frame clones only, minus some. In the table there are about 270,000 clones, approximately 82% of which are singletons. The sequence was collected from a man aged 80 or over with acute or convalescent COVID-19. The sample taken for sequencing was peripheral blood. V usage is TRBV2 and J usage is TRBJ1-4, with D possibly TRBD1 on 6 matching bases. CDR3 nucleotide sequence: TGTGCCAGCAGGGAGCGGACAGTGAGTCCGGAAAAACTGTTTTTT. As protein: CASRERTVSPEKLFF. The full variable domain, completed using reference TRBV2 and TRBJ1-4, is EPEVTQTPSHQVTQMGQEVILRCVPISNHLYFYWYRQILGQKVEFLVSFYNNEISEKSEIFDDQFSVERPDGSNFTLKIRSTKLEDSAMYFCASRERTVSPEKLFFGSGTQLSVL.